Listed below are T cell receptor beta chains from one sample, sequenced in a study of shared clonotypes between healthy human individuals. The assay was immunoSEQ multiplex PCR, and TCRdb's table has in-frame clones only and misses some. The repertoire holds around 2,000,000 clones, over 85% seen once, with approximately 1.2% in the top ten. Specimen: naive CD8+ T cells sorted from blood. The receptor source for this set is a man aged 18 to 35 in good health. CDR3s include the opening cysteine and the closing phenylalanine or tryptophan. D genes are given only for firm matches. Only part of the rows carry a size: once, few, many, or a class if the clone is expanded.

cdr3_nt: TGTGCCAGCAGCTTAATAGGGACAGTCAACACTGAAGCTTTCTTT
cdr3_aa: CASSLIGTVNTEAFF
clone_size: NA
j_call: TRBJ1-1
d_call: TRBD1
v_call: TRBV7-9

cdr3_nt: TGTGCCAGCAGCCGTCTGAACCCCCGGGACAGGGTATACATTCAGTACTTC
cdr3_aa: CASSRLNPRDRVYIQYF
clone_size: once
j_call: TRBJ2-4
d_call: TRBD1
v_call: TRBV13

cdr3_nt: TGTGCCAGCAGCGCCGGGACTAGCGTCCACGAGCAGTACTTC
cdr3_aa: CASSAGTSVHEQYF
clone_size: NA
j_call: TRBJ2-7
d_call: TRBD2
v_call: TRBV9

cdr3_nt: TGTGCCAGCAGCTTAGGCCCAGGGCATGAAGCTTTCTTT
cdr3_aa: CASSLGPGHEAFF
clone_size: NA
j_call: TRBJ1-1
d_call: NA
v_call: TRBV7-9

cdr3_nt: TGTGCCAGCAGTTCCCGTGAAGGGGGTGTAGATGAGCAGTTCTTC
cdr3_aa: CASSSREGGVDEQFF
clone_size: NA
j_call: TRBJ2-1
d_call: NA
v_call: TRBV27

cdr3_nt: TGTGCCAGCAGCTTAGAGGGAGGCTCCTCTGGAAACACCATATATTTT
cdr3_aa: CASSLEGGSSGNTIYF
clone_size: NA
j_call: TRBJ1-3
d_call: NA
v_call: TRBV7-6

cdr3_nt: TGTGCCAGCAGTGAACCCAGAGAAGCTTTCTTT
cdr3_aa: CASSEPREAFF
clone_size: NA
j_call: TRBJ1-1
d_call: NA
v_call: TRBV2

cdr3_nt: TGTGCCAGCAGCTTGGGACTAATCTACGAGCAGTACTTC
cdr3_aa: CASSLGLIYEQYF
clone_size: NA
j_call: TRBJ2-7
d_call: NA
v_call: TRBV5-4

cdr3_nt: TGCGCCAGCAGCTCCCGGGACAGGGTCTTCAATGAGCAGTTCTTC
cdr3_aa: CASSSRDRVFNEQFF
clone_size: NA
j_call: TRBJ2-1
d_call: TRBD1
v_call: TRBV5-1

cdr3_nt: TGTGCCAGCAGTTACTCCGGGACAGTCCTGGAGACCCAGTACTTC
cdr3_aa: CASSYSGTVLETQYF
clone_size: once
j_call: TRBJ2-5
d_call: TRBD1
v_call: TRBV6-5

cdr3_nt: TGCGCCAGCAGCCAACGACAGGGGGCCTCCTACGAGCAGTACTTC
cdr3_aa: CASSQRQGASYEQYF
clone_size: NA
j_call: TRBJ2-7
d_call: TRBD1
v_call: TRBV4-1

cdr3_nt: TGTGCCAGCAGCCTCACAAGCAATCAGCCCCAGCATTTT
cdr3_aa: CASSLTSNQPQHF
clone_size: few
j_call: TRBJ1-5
d_call: NA
v_call: TRBV14

cdr3_nt: TGTGCCAGCAGCTTATATGCAGATACGCAGTATTTT
cdr3_aa: CASSLYADTQYF
clone_size: NA
j_call: TRBJ2-3
d_call: NA
v_call: TRBV7-9

cdr3_nt: TGTGCCAGCAGTTGGACAGGGGTGATGAACACTGAAGCTTTCTTT
cdr3_aa: CASSWTGVMNTEAFF
clone_size: NA
j_call: TRBJ1-1
d_call: TRBD1
v_call: TRBV2